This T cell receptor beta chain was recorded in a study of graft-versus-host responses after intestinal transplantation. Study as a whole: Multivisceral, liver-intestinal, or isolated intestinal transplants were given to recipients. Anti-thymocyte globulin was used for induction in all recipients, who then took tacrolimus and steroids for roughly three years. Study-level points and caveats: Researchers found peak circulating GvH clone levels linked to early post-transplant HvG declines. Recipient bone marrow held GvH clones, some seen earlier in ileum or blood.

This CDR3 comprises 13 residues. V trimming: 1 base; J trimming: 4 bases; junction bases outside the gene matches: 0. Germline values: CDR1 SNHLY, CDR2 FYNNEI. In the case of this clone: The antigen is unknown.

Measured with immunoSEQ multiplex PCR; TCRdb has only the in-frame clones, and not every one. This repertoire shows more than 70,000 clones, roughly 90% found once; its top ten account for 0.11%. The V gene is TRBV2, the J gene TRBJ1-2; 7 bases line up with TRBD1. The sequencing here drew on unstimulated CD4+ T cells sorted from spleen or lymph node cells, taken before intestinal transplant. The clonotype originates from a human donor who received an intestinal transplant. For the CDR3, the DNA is TGTGCCAGCAGTGAAGGGACAGGCTATGGCTACACCTTC. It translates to CASSEGTGYGYTF. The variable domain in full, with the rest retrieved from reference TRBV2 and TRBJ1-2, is EPEVTQTPSHQVTQMGQEVILRCVPISNHLYFYWYRQILGQKVEFLVSFYNNEISEKSEIFDDQFSVERPDGSNFTLKIRSTKLEDSAMYFCASSEGTGYGYTFGSGTRLTVV.